The 21 T cell receptor beta chains given below trace back to one sample, sequenced in a study of blood T cell repertoires in COVID-19. Clones were read by immunoSEQ multiplex PCR, and TCRdb kept only the in-frame ones, dropping some. This sample has more than 200,000 clones, with about 93% found just once. Material: PBMCs or T cells enriched from blood (not recorded which). Receptors were obtained from a woman between 18 and 30 years old who had recovered from COVID-19.

This clone was detected only a few times. V gene TRBV24-1 combines with J gene TRBJ1-1; D gene ambiguous. The CDR3 sequence is 12 residues long. Germline V gene sequence: CDR1 KGHDR, CDR2 SFDVKD. With 12 bases removed from V and 3 bases from J, the gap between germline ends came to 13 bases. CDR3 in DNA: TGTGCCGTCCGCGGGGTCGACACTGAAGCTTTCTTT. Protein: CAVRGVDTEAFF.

As concerns this clone: In the same sample, other DNA sequences code for this CDR3. This rearrangement joins TRBV5-6 to TRBJ2-1; 14 bases fit TRBD2. Germline values: CDR1 SGHDT, CDR2 YYEEEE. The CDR3 is 17 residues long. V trimming: 2 bases; J trimming: 2 bases; junction bases outside the gene matches: 3. CDR3 sequence reads: CASSFGLAGGTYNEQFF. CDR3 DNA: TGTGCCAGCAGCTTCGGACTAGCGGGAGGAACCTACAATGAGCAGTTCTTC.

The chain combines TRBV12-5 with TRBJ2-3, with unresolved D. CDR1 and CDR2 from the germline V gene are LGHNT and FRNRAP. The CDR3 length is 13 residues. V shed 4 bases and J shed 8 bases, with 13 bases lying between them. CDR3 bases: TGTGCTAGTGGTTACCAACCGTCCGGTACGCAGTATTTT. Its protein product is CASGYQPSGTQYF.

The sample holds one count of this clone. V usage is TRBV9 and J usage is TRBJ2-5; TRBD2 aligns across 8 bases. J gave up 4 bases and V 1 base, and 9 bases lay outside the gene matches. Germline V lookup: CDR1 SGDLS, CDR2 YYNGEE. CDR3 size: 16 residues. The DNA of the CDR3 is TGTGCCAGCAGCGTATCGAGCGGGAGTGTTGGAGAGACCCAGTACTTC. Translating gives CASSVSSGSVGETQYF.

This chain joins TRBV5-1 and TRBJ2-3; D is perhaps TRBD2 (6 bases). Germline V CDR1 and CDR2: SGHRS, YFSETQ. Trimming took 4 bases from V and 6 from J, leaving 15 bases between them. CDR3 length: 14 amino acids. CDR3 in amino acids: CASSLGTAGDTQYF. The CDR3 DNA sequence: TGCGCCAGCAGCCTAGGGACTGCCGGCGATACGCAGTATTTT.

V is TRBV7-8 and J is TRBJ1-1, with D uncertain. Trimming pared 1 base from V and 8 bases from J, leaving 8 bases between. This CDR3 comprises 12 residues. Germline V CDR1 and CDR2: SGHVS, FQNEAQ. The CDR3 protein is CASSLEGREAFF. The DNA for the CDR3 is TGTGCCAGCAGCTTAGAAGGGAGGGAAGCTTTCTTT.

The V and J genes are TRBV27 and TRBJ1-1; no clear D gene. Germline lookup yields CDR1 MNHEY and CDR2 SMNVEV (reference sequence). V dropped 0 bases and J dropped 0 bases, with 8 bases sitting between them. The CDR3 sequence is 15 residues long. The CDR3 spells CASSLSVAVNTEAFF. In DNA form, the CDR3 reads TGTGCCAGCAGTTTATCCGTAGCGGTGAACACTGAAGCTTTCTTT.

The chain couples TRBV2 to TRBJ1-1, with D possibly being TRBD1 (6 bases). The germline V and J ends were trimmed by 7 bases and 10 bases, with 13 bases remaining between them. CDR1 and CDR2 (germline): SNHLY, FYNNEI. This CDR3 region has 11 residues. CDR3 amino acids: CASTGRGSAFF. The CDR3 DNA reads TGTGCCAGCACAGGCAGGGGTTCAGCTTTCTTT.

The gene calls are TRBV19 and TRBJ1-2, with a tentative D call TRBD1 (5 bases). Germline lookup yields CDR1 LNHDA and CDR2 SQIVND (reference sequence). V was cut by 3 bases and J by 6 bases, with 17 bases left in between. There are 15 residues in the CDR3. In DNA, the CDR3 is TGTGCCAGTAGTATTCTAGGGCAAGGGACTGATGGCTACACCTTC. It codes for CASSILGQGTDGYTF.

V gene TRBV28 combines with J gene TRBJ2-7, with TRBD2 matching over 10 bases. The CDR3 is made up of 17 amino acids. With V trimmed by 6 bases and J by 1 base, 12 bases remained unmatched. Germline V gene lookup returns CDR1 MDHEN and CDR2 SYDVKM. CDR3 DNA: TGTGCCAGCAGGAGTGATAAAGGGACTAGCGTTTCCTACGAGCAGTACTTC. As protein: CASRSDKGTSVSYEQYF.

The chain has TRBV10-3 and TRBJ2-1, with a possible D match to TRBD1 (5 bases). CDR1 is ENHRY, CDR2 SYGVKD, per germline. With 10 bases removed from V and 9 bases from J, the gap between germline ends came to 19 bases. The CDR3 is made up of 13 amino acids. The CDR3 nucleotides are TGTGCCACCAATAAGAATAGGGGATCTGAGCAGTTCTTC. Translation gives CATNKNRGSEQFF.

This clone was counted between two and nine times. The V and J genes are TRBV10-2 and TRBJ1-1; the match to TRBD1 covers 7 bases. CDR3 length: 12 amino acids. In germline, CDR1 is WSHSY, CDR2 SAAADI. The junction had 6 bases not matched to a gene; V was cut back by 9 bases and J by 5 bases. The CDR3 loop reads CASRDSSTEAFF. Here the CDR3 DNA reads TGCGCCAGTCGGGACAGTTCGACTGAAGCTTTCTTT.

The chain uses TRBV4-3 and TRBJ2-6, with D maybe TRBD2 (6 bases). Looked up from germline, CDR1 is LGHNA and CDR2 is YSLEER. There are 20 residues in the CDR3. Trimming took off 1 base at V and 0 bases at J, with 19 bases between the two ends. The CDR3 nucleotides are TGCGCCAGCAGCCAAGGCAGTAAGGGGACTCTGGGCTCTGGGGCCAACGTCCTGACTTTC. Translating it yields CASSQGSKGTLGSGANVLTF.

V is TRBV6-2 or TRBV6-3 and J is TRBJ2-7; tentatively, D is TRBD2 (6 bases). The CDR3 covers 16 residues. Per germline, CDR1 MNHEY and CDR2 SVGEGT. Trimming removed 5 bases at V and 6 bases at J, with 23 bases between. CDR3 region: CASSAGPQMARSEQYF. The CDR3 nucleotides are TGTGCCAGCAGTGCGGGACCACAAATGGCAAGGTCCGAGCAGTACTTC.

In nucleotides, the CDR3 is TGTGCCAGCAGCTTAGTGACAACCTACGAGCAGTACTTC. This sequence encodes CASSLVTTYEQYF. The chain is built from TRBV11-2 and TRBJ2-7; unclear D gene. The V gene lost 1 base and the J gene lost 2 bases, with 6 bases spanning the gap. CDR3 length: 13 residues. Germline V gene lookup returns CDR1 SGHAT and CDR2 FQNNGV.

This clone was seen a single time. This chain connects TRBV11-3 to TRBJ1-1, with D unresolved. The V end lost 0 bases, the J end lost 2 bases, and 7 bases lay between the germline ends. Germline lookup yields CDR1 SGHNT and CDR2 YENEEA. The CDR3 extends over 14 amino acids. The CDR3 nucleotides are TGTGCCAGCAGCTTAGACCAGGTAAACACTGAAGCTTTCTTT. Translation: CASSLDQVNTEAFF.

Of note for this clone: A read error may account for a junction end that differs from germline. The chain joins TRBV6-4 to TRBJ1-2, with 8 positions matching TRBD1. The CDR3 has 13 residues. Germline CDR1 reads MRHNA; CDR2 reads SNTAGT. As DNA, the CDR3 is TGTGCCAGCAGTGACTCCTACAGGGGGAACAGGTACTTC. Translation: CASSDSYRGNRYF.

The chain combines TRBV4-2 with TRBJ1-2; the match to TRBD1 covers 9 bases. CDR3 size: 13 residues. CDR1 is LGHNA and CDR2 is YNFKEQ in the germline V gene. The V gene end was trimmed by 6 bases and the J gene end by 4 bases; junction bases not matched to a gene: 3. In DNA, the CDR3 is TGTGCCAGCAGGGGACAGGGCTTCTATGGCTACACCTTC. Encoded protein: CASRGQGFYGYTF.

The J gene is TRBJ2-1, the V gene TRBV9; a possible D gene is TRBD2 (5 bases). CDR3 length equals 15 residues. The ends were cut back, 5 bases at V and 0 bases at J, with 12 bases in the middle. Germline assignment: CDR1 SGDLS and CDR2 YYNGEE. CDR3 coding DNA: TGTGCCAGCAGTACGAGGACTCACTCCTACAATGAGCAGTTCTTC. Its protein is CASSTRTHSYNEQFF.

This sequence joins TRBV10-3 and TRBJ2-1; the match to TRBD2 covers 13 bases. Per germline, CDR1 ENHRY and CDR2 SYGVKD. This CDR3 contains 13 residues. V gave up 10 bases and J gave up 8 bases; unmatched junction bases: 5. CDR3 sequence reads: CATTSGGAYEQFF. DNA for the CDR3: TGTGCCACCACTAGCGGGGGGGCCTATGAGCAGTTCTTC.

This chain uses TRBV19 with TRBJ1-4; no clear D gene. Germline CDR1 reads LNHDA; CDR2 reads SQIVND (reference sequence). V dropped 6 bases and J dropped 7 bases, with 12 bases sitting between them. The CDR3 is 13 residues long. CDR3 region: CASRSTEIEKLFF. CDR3 coding DNA: TGTGCCAGTAGAAGTACCGAGATTGAAAAACTGTTTTTT.